This TCR beta chain was retrieved from a study of T cell changes during pregnancy in multiple sclerosis. Clones were sequenced by immunoSEQ multiplex PCR, and TCRdb holds only the in-frame ones, with some missing. The sample shows about 46,000 clones, about 91% of them seen only once. CDR3 size: 12 residues. CDR1 is MNHEY, CDR2 SMNVEV, per germline (reference sequence). The V and J ends lost 3 bases and 7 bases respectively, with 4 bases between them. Sequences were derived from CD8+ T cells from peripheral blood mononuclear cells, sampled in the second trimester of pregnancy. The chain links TRBV27 to TRBJ1-6; the D is unclear. The TCR sequence derives from a female donor with multiple sclerosis, enrolled in a pregnancy study. CDR3 in DNA: TGTGCCAGCAGTTTGCAGAATTCACCCCTCCACTTT. Residues: CASSLQNSPLHF.